This T cell receptor beta chain was sequenced in a study of T-cell memory formation after mild COVID-19. Overall study findings and caveats: Day 15 to 85 contracting clones showed balanced CD4/CD8; day 15 to 37 expanders favored CD4+. The second-wave clones peaking on day 37 were not confirmed as SARS-CoV-2-specific.

TCRdb recomputed calls from the 5' RACE reads with MiXCR, one row per CDR3 protein. The sample has 450,000 to 650,000 distinct CDR3 sequences, about 20% seen once. Deletions cut 0 bases from V and 0 bases from J, with 10 bases between. The CDR3 is 15 residues long. Germline values: CDR1 SGHRS, CDR2 YFSETQ. Note on this clonotype: Its specificity is unknown.

The TCR sequence derives from an adult woman who had mild COVID-19 (a few samples of this study predate the infection). Cell type and time point are not known. This chain connects TRBV5-1 to TRBJ2-7, with TRBD1 as a possible D gene (6 bases). The sample consisted of PBMCs or a T cell subset sorted from them (not recorded which). The CDR3 nucleotides are TGCGCCAGCAGCTTGGATCCAGGGGTCTCCTACGAGCAGTACTTC. It codes for CASSLDPGVSYEQYF. The complete variable domain, with remaining parts taken from reference TRBV5-1 and TRBJ2-7, reads KAGVTQTPRYLIKTRGQQVTLSCSPISGHRSVSWYQQTPGQGLQFLFEYFSETQRNKGNFPGRFSGRQFSNSRSEMNVSTLELGDSALYLCASSLDPGVSYEQYFGPGTRLTVT.